This T cell receptor (beta chain) was documented in a study of a mutant IDH1 vaccine in newly diagnosed glioma. Study-level background: Radiotherapy alone preceded vaccination by 4-6 weeks; alternatively, vaccination started with temozolomide cycles. In the visit schedule, V12 fell in week 35, while V13 fell in week 47. Study results and limitations: There seemed to be no relation between pseudoprogression and changes in top peripheral T cell clonotypes.

Sequencing used immunoSEQ multiplex PCR; TCRdb keeps in-frame clones, though not all of them. The sample includes 65,000 to 85,000 clones, about 88% of them seen just once. Time point meaning: week 35, safety follow-up. It was 300 ug of mutant IDH1 20-mer peptide that made up each vaccine dose, given with topical imiquimod. On this clone itself: Its matching antigen is unknown.

This TCR came from a man aged 25 to 40 with glioma. The sample was PBMCs, taken from a glioma patient whose treatment included an IDH1 peptide vaccine.

For the CDR3, the DNA is TGCGCCAGCAGCCAAGATCACTATTCCACCTACAATGAGCAGTTCTTC. Its translation: CASSQDHYSTYNEQFF. V and J are TRBV4-1 and TRBJ2-1; D call uncertain. Germline values: CDR1 MGHRA, CDR2 YSYEKL. The CDR3 covers 16 residues. V was pared by 0 bases and J by 2 bases, with 11 bases between.